These 6 T cell receptor beta chains were sequenced from one sample in a study of shared clonotypes between healthy human individuals. The naive CD8 fraction comprised CD45RO-negative cells positively selected for CCR7 and excluded terminally differentiated effector memory CD45RA+ cells. The data were produced by immunoSEQ multiplex PCR, yet TCRdb's version contains in-frame clones alone and is incomplete. The profile shows roughly 2.1 million clones, about 93% of them singletons. Sequencing was performed on naive CD8+ T cells from PBMCs. The receptors here all came from a man aged 18-30 years in good health. Some clones in this sample may be carry-over from other donors' samples.

CDR3 protein: CASSHAPWTGIYEQYF. In DNA, the CDR3 is TGTGCCAGCAGCCACGCTCCTTGGACCGGGATCTACGAGCAGTACTTC. The rearrangement joins TRBV14 to TRBJ2-7; the D gene is possibly TRBD2 (5 bases). CDR1 is SGHDN and CDR2 is FVKESK in the germline V gene. This CDR3 contains 16 residues. The V and J ends lost 3 bases and 3 bases respectively, with 18 bases between them. The whole variable domain, remainder taken from reference TRBV14 and TRBJ2-7, is EAGVTQFPSHSVIEKGQTVTLRCDPISGHDNLYWYRRVMGKEIKFLLHFVKESKQDESGMPNNRFLAERTGGTYSTLKVQPAELEDSGVYFCASSHAPWTGIYEQYFGPGTRLTVT.

The genes are TRBV5-1 and TRBJ2-7, with a weak D call TRBD2 (5 bases). The CDR3 loop spans 15 amino acids. CDR1 is SGHRS and CDR2 is YFSETQ in the germline V gene. The V end was cut by 0 bases, the J end by 2 bases, with 12 bases between. CDR3 sequence reads: CASSLGAVQAYEQYF. The CDR3 region has the DNA TGCGCCAGCAGCTTGGGAGCGGTTCAGGCCTACGAGCAGTACTTC.

The rearrangement joins TRBV7-9 to TRBJ2-1; D might be TRBD2 (5 bases). Trimming stripped 5 bases from V and 8 bases from J, with 13 bases between. Germline V gene lookup returns CDR1 SEHNR and CDR2 FQNEAQ (reference sequence). The CDR3 loop spans 13 amino acids. CDR3 in DNA: TGTGCCAGCAGCCCTTGGACTCAAGATGAGCAGTTCTTC. Translation: CASSPWTQDEQFF.

This chain uses TRBV25-1 with TRBJ2-5, with TRBD1 as a possible D gene (6 bases). Germline V gives CDR1 MGHDK, CDR2 SYGVNS. Trimming pared 8 bases from V and 4 bases from J, leaving 14 bases between. CDR3 length: 13 residues. CDR3: CASRTEGIETQYF. CDR3 DNA: TGTGCCAGCCGGACAGAAGGGATAGAGACCCAGTACTTC.

The rearrangement joins TRBV4-1 to TRBJ2-4; TRBD1 matches at 9 bases. CDR1 is MGHRA, CDR2 YSYEKL, per germline. Trimming removed 2 bases from V and 4 bases from J; junction bases left unmatched: 3. This CDR3 has 15 amino acids. Here the CDR3 reads CASSQPGTGKNIQYF. CDR3 in DNA: TGCGCCAGCAGCCAACCCGGGACAGGGAAAAACATTCAGTACTTC.

The V and J genes are TRBV10-3 and TRBJ1-5; D is possibly TRBD1 (5 bases). V lost 3 bases and J 5 bases, leaving 20 bases between the germline ends. The germline gives CDR1 ENHRY, CDR2 SYGVKD. The CDR3 runs 17 residues. The CDR3 reads CAISDPLADSPDQPQHF. CDR3 in DNA: TGTGCCATCAGTGACCCGTTGGCTGACAGCCCTGATCAGCCCCAGCATTTT.